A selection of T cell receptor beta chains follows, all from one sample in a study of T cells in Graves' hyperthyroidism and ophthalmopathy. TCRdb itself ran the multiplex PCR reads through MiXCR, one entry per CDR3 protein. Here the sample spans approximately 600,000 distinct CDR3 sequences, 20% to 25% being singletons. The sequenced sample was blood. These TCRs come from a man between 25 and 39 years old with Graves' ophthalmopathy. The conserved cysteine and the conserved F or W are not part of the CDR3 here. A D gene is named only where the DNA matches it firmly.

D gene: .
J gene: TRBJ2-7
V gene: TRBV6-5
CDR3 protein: ASSYSFEQY

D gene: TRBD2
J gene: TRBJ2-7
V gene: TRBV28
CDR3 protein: ASSSPTSGITYEQY

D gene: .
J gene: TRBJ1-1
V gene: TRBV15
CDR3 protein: ATSIKQGSEAF

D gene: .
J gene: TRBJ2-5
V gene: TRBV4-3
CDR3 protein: ASSQDLTDEETQY

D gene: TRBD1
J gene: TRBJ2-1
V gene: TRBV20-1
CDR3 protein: SATRTGVNEQF

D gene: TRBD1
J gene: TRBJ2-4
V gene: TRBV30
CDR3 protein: AWSLGTARGVQY

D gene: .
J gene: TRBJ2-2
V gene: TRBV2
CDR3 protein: ASRRDRSGGELF

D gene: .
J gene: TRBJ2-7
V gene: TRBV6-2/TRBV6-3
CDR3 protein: ASTDRSYEQY

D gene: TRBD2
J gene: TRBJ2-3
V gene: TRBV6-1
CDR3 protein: ASSFGLARTDTQY

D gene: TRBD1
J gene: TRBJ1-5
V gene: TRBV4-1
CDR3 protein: ASSPTGGSYQPQH